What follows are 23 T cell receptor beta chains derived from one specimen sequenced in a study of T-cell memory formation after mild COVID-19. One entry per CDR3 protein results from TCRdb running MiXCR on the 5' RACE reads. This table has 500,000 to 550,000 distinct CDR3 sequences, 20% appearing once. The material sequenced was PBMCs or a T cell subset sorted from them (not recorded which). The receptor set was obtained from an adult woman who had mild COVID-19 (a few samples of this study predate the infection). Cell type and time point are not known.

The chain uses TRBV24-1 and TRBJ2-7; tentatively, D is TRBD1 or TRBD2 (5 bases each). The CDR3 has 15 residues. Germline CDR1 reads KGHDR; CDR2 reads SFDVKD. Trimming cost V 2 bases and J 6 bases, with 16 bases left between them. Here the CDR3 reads CATSDSSRGPSEQYF. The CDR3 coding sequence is TGTGCCACCAGTGATTCCTCCCGGGGACCCTCCGAGCAGTACTTC.

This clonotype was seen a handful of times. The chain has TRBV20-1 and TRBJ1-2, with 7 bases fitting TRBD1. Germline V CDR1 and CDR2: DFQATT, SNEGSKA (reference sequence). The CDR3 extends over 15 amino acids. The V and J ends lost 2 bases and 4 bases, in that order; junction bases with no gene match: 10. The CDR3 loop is CSARLIPQGVYGYTF. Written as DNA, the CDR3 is TGCAGTGCTAGACTTATTCCGCAGGGGGTCTATGGCTACACCTTC.

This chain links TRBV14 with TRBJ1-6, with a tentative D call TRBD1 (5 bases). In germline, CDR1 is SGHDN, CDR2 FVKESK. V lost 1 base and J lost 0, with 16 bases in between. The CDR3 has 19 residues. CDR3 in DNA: TGTGCCAGCAGCCAAGTCCGGCAGGGCCTAGGCTCCTATAATTCACCCCTCCACTTT. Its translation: CASSQVRQGLGSYNSPLHF.

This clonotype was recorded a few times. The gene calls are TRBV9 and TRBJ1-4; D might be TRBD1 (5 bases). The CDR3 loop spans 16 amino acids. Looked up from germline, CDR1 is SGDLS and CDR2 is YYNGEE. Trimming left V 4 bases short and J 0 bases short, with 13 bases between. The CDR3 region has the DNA TGTGCCAGCAGCCTACGGGACGGGGCAACTAATGAAAAACTGTTTTTT. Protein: CASSLRDGATNEKLFF.

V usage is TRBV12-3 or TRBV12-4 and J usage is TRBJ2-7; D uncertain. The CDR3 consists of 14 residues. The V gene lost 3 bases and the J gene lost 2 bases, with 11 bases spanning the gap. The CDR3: CASSLAVGPYEQYF. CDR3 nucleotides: TGTGCCAGCAGTTTGGCAGTTGGCCCCTACGAGCAGTACTTC.

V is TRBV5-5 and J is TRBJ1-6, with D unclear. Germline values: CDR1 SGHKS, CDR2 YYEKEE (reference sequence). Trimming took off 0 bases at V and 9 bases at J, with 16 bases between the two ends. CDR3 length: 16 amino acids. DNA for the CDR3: TGTGCCAGCAGCTTGGAACCGACAAATCTCCCTTCACCCCTCCACTTT. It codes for CASSLEPTNLPSPLHF.

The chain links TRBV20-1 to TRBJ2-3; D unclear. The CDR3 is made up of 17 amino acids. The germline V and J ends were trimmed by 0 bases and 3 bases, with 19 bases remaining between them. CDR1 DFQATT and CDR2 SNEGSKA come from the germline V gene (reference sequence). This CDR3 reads CSARDLTVFARTDTQYF. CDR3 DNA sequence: TGCAGTGCTAGAGACCTAACAGTATTCGCGAGAACAGATACGCAGTATTTT.

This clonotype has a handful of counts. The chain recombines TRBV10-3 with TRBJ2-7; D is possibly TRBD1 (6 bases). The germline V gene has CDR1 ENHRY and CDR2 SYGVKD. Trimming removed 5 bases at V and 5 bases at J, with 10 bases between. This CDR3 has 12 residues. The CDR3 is CAISLTGDEQYF. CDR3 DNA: TGTGCCATCAGTTTGACAGGTGACGAGCAGTACTTC.

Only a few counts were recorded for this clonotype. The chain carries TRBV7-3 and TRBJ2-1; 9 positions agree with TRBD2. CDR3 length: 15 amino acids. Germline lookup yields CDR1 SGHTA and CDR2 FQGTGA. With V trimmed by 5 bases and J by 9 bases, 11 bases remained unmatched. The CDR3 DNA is TGTGCCAGCAGCCCCAGGACTAGCGAAGTCGGTGAGCAGTTCTTC. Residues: CASSPRTSEVGEQFF.

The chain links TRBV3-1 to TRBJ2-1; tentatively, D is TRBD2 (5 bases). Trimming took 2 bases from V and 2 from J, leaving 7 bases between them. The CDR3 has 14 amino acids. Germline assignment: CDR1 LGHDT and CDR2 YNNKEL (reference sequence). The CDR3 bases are TGTGCCAGCAGCCAACGGGGAACCTACAATGAGCAGTTCTTC. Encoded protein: CASSQRGTYNEQFF.

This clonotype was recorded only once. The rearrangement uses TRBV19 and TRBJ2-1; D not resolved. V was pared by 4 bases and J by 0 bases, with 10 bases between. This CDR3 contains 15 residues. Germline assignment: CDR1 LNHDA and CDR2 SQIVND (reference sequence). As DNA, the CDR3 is TGTGCCAGTAGTAGTCAGGAGAGCTCCTACAATGAGCAGTTCTTC. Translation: CASSSQESSYNEQFF.

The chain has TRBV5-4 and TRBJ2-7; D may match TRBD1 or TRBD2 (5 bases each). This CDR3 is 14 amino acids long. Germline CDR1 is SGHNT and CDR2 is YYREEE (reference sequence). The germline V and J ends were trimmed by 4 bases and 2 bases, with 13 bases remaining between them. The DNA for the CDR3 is TGTGCCAGCAGCCCGCGGCCGGGGCCCTACGAGCAGTACTTC. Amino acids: CASSPRPGPYEQYF. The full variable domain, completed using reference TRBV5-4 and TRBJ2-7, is ETGVTQSPTHLIKTRGQQVTLRCSSQSGHNTVSWYQQALGQGPQFIFQYYREEENGRGNFPPRFSGLQFPNYSSELNVNALELDDSALYLCASSPRPGPYEQYFGPGTRLTVT.

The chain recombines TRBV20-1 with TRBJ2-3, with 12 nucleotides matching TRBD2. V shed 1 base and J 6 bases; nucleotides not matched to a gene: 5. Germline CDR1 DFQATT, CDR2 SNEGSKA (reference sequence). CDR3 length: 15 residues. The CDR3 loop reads CSARALAGGEDTQYF. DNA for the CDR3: TGCAGTGCTAGAGCACTAGCGGGGGGTGAGGATACGCAGTATTTT.

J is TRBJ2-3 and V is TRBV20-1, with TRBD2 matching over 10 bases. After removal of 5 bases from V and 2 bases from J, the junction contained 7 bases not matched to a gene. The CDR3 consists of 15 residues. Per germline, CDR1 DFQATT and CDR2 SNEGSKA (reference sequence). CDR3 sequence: CSAGASGRTTDTQYF. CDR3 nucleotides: TGCAGTGCTGGGGCTAGCGGGAGAACCACAGATACGCAGTATTTT.

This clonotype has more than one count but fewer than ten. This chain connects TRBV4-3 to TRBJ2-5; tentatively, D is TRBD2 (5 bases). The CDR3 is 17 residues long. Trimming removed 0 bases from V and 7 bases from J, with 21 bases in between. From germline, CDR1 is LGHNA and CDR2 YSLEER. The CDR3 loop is CASSQDSQGHGGGTQYF. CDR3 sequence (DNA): TGCGCCAGCAGCCAAGATTCCCAAGGGCACGGCGGAGGGACCCAGTACTTC.

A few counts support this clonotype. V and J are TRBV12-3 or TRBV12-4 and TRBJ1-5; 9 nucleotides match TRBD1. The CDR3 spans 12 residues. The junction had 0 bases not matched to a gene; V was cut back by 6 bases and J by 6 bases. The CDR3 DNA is TGTGCCAGCAGACAGGGGGCTCAGCCCCAGCATTTT. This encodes CASRQGAQPQHF.

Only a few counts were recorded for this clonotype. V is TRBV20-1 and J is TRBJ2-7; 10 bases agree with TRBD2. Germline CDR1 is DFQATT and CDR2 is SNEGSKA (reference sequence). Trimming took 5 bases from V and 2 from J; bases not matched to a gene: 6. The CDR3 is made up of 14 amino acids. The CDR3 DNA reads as TGCAGTGCTCGTCCTAGCGGGAGAACCTACGAGCAGTACTTC. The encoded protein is CSARPSGRTYEQYF.

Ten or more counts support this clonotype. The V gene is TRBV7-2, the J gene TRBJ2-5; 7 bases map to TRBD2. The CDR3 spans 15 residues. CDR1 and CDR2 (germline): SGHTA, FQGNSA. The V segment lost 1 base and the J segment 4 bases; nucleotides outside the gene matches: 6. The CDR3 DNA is TGTGCCAGCAGCTTAGTGCCTAGCGGTGGAGAGACCCAGTACTTC. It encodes CASSLVPSGGETQYF.

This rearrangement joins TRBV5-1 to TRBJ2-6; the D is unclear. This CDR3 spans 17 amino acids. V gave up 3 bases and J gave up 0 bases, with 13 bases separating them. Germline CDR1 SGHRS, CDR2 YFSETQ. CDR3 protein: CASSSGVGSSGANVLTF. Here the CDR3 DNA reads TGCGCCAGCAGCTCCGGCGTCGGGTCCTCTGGGGCCAACGTCCTGACTTTC.

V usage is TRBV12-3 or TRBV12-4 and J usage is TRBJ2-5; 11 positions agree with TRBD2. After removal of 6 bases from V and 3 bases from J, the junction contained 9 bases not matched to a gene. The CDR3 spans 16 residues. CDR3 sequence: CASSSGLAELKETQYF. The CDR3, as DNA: TGTGCCAGCAGCTCGGGACTAGCGGAGTTGAAAGAGACCCAGTACTTC.

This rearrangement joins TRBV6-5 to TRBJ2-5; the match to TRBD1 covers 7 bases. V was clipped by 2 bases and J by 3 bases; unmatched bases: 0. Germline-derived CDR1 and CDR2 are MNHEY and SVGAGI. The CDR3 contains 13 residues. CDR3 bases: TGTGCCAGCAGTTACGGGACAGAAGAGACCCAGTACTTC. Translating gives CASSYGTEETQYF.

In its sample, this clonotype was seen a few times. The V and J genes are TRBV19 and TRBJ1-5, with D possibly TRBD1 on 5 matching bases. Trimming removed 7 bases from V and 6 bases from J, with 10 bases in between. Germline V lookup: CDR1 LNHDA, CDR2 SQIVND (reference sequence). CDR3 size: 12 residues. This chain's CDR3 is CASTQGAQPQHF. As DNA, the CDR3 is TGTGCCAGTACTCAGGGCGCTCAGCCCCAGCATTTT.

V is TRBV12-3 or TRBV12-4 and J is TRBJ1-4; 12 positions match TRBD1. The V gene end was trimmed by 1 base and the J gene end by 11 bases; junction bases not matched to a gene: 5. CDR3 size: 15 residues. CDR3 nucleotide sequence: TGTGCCAGCAGTTTAGGAGGGACAGGGGGCGGGAAACTGTTTTTT. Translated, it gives CASSLGGTGGGKLFF.